This T cell receptor beta chain was retrieved from a study of blood T cell repertoires in COVID-19. Background on the study: Acute and convalescent COVID-19 samples came from the United States, Italy and Spain. Sample material is recorded as cDNA or gDNA derived from T cells, B-cell-depleted T cells, or PBMCs.

Enrolment of Seattle patients took place during active infection, and they were followed longitudinally. Profiling relied on immunoSEQ multiplex PCR, and the TCRdb table lists in-frame clones only, not all of them. The sample holds hundreds of thousands of clones, about 90% seen once. The ends were cut back, 4 bases at V and 1 base at J, with 9 bases in the middle. The CDR3 is 14 amino acids. Looked up from germline, CDR1 is SGHRS and CDR2 is YFSETQ. This chain uses TRBV5-1 with TRBJ1-3; D might be TRBD1 (6 bases). Sequences were obtained from peripheral blood. The TCR originated in a woman in her sixties or seventies with COVID-19, enrolled during active disease. The CDR3 spells CASSQGQSGNTIYF. The CDR3 nucleotides read TGCGCCAGCAGCCAAGGACAGTCTGGAAACACCATATATTTT.